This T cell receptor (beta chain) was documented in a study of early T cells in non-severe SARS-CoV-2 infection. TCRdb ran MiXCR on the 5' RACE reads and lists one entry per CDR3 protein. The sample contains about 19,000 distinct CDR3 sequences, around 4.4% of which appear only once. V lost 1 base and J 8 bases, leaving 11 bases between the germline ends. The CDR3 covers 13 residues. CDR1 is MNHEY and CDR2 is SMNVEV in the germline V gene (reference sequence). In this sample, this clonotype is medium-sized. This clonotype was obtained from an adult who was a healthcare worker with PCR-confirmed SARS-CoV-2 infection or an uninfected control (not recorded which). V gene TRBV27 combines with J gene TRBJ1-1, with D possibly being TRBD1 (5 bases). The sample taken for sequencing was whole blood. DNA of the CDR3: TGTGCCAGCAGTTTATTTATTGACAGCGAAGCTTTCTTT. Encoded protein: CASSLFIDSEAFF.